This T cell receptor (beta chain) was sequenced for a study of CD8 T cells in ankylosing spondylitis. Details on this clonotype: The antigen is unknown.

Study findings and constraints: Among TCR beta sequences, a motif of several highly homologous variants appeared characteristic of ankylosing spondylitis blood. Enrichment of disease-linked clones was reportedly significant in matched ankylosing spondylitis synovial fluid.

Making the TCR beta libraries involved quantitative 5'-RACE with molecular barcodes. TCRdb analysed the 5' RACE reads with MiXCR anew, one entry per CDR3 protein. Seen here are 300,000 to 350,000 distinct CDR3 sequences, more than 20% observed once, and the top ten hold roughly 3.4%. The TCR sequence derives from a female donor with ankylosing spondylitis or in good health (not recorded which). Source material: blood, either unsorted or a sorted T cell fraction (not recorded which).

Written as DNA, the CDR3 is TGTGCCACCAGCAGAGATCAGGGAGGTAATTCACCCCTCCACTTT. It encodes CATSRDQGGNSPLHF. V gene TRBV15 combines with J gene TRBJ1-6; perhaps TRBD1 as D (5 bases). This CDR3 comprises 15 residues. Germline V lookup: CDR1 LNHNV, CDR2 YYDKDF (reference sequence). Trimming removed 0 bases at V and 6 bases at J, with 9 bases between.